This TCR beta chain emerged from a study of response to subunit inactivated influenza vaccine. Trimming shortened V by 3 bases and J by 4 bases, and 12 bases separated the two germline ends. Germline values: CDR1 DFQATT, CDR2 SNEGSKA (reference sequence). This CDR3 spans 13 amino acids. TCRdb reprocessed the RT-PCR reads via MiXCR and lists one record per CDR3 protein. Of approximately 700,000 distinct CDR3 sequences listed, around 14% are singletons. The sequencing used PBMCs from blood, collected less than 13 days after vaccination. The receptor was isolated from a man in his fifties who received an inactivated influenza vaccine. This chain uses TRBV20-1 with TRBJ2-5; D may be TRBD2 (6 bases). The CDR3 spells CSASGGGRETQYF. CDR3 nucleotide sequence: TGCAGTGCTAGCGGGGGAGGTCGAGAGACCCAGTACTTC.